This T cell receptor beta chain is drawn from a study of shared clonotypes between healthy human individuals. Whole-study results and caveats: In contrast to clonotypes shared by all four donors, non-shared clonotypes had lower generation probabilities. Naive subsets generally exceeded memory subsets in estimated richness. Represented diversity, genetic and exposure-history alike, was limited by few donors.

Naive CD8 cells were CD45RO-negative, positively selected for CCR7, excluding terminally differentiated effector memory CD45RA+ cells. The V and J ends lost 2 bases and 7 bases respectively, with 12 bases between them. CDR1 is MNHEY, CDR2 SMNVEV, per germline (reference sequence). CDR3 length: 14 residues. For this clone: Its antigen is not identified.

Sequencing was performed with immunoSEQ multiplex PCR; in TCRdb, only in-frame clones are kept and a portion is missing. The repertoire holds roughly 570,000 clones, 95% to 98% seen once, with 0.3% in the top ten. V is TRBV27 and J is TRBJ1-5; possible D gene TRBD1, 6 bases. The TCR was taken from a young man in good health. The specimen sequenced was naive CD8+ T cells sorted from blood. This CDR3 is CASSLGAGEQPQHF. The DNA for the CDR3 is TGTGCCAGCAGTTTAGGGGCAGGGGAACAGCCCCAGCATTTT.